The present T cell receptor (beta chain) was sequenced within a study of T cells in Graves' hyperthyroidism and ophthalmopathy. Regions amplified from RNA transcripts were the TCR beta CDR3 regions. TCR CDR3 underwent first-round RT-PCR with the HTBI primer set. TCRdb redid the calling of the multiplex PCR reads with MiXCR, one entry per CDR3 protein. The table records hundreds of thousands of distinct CDR3 sequences, approximately 15% of them present only once. This clonotype was recorded many times. The CDR3 consists of 15 residues. V lost 3 bases and J lost 3, with 15 bases in between. Germline V gene data show CDR1 as SGHTA and CDR2 as FQGNSA.

The chain employs TRBV7-2 and TRBJ2-7; D gene uncertain. This clonotype originated in a woman in her forties with Graves' ophthalmopathy. Sequenced sample: blood. CDR3 protein: CASSFSTRASYEQYF. The CDR3 DNA follows: TGTGCCAGCAGCTTCTCAACCAGAGCGAGCTACGAGCAGTACTTC.